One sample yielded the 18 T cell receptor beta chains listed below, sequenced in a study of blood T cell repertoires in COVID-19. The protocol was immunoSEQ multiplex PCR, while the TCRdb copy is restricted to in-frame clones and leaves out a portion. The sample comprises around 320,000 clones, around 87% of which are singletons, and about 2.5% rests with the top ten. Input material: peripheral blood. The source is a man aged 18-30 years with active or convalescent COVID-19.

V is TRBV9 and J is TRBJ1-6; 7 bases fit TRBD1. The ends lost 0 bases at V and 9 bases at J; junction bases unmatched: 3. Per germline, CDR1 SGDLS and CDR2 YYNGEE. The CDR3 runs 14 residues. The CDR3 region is CASSVVAGGSPLHF. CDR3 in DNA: TGTGCCAGCAGCGTAGTTGCAGGGGGTTCACCCCTCCACTTT.

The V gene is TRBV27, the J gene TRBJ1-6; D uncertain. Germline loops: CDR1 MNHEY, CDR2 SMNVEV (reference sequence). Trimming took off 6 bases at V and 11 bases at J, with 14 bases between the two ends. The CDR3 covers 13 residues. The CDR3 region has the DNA TGTGCCAGCAGCCCTCGTAATATTGCACCCCTCCACTTT. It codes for CASSPRNIAPLHF.

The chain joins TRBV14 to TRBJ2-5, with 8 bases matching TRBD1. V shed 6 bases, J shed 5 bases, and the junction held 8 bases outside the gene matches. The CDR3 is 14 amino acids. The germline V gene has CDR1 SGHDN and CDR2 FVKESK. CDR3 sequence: CASSRTGPLETQYF. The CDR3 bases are TGTGCCAGCAGTAGGACAGGGCCATTGGAGACCCAGTACTTC.

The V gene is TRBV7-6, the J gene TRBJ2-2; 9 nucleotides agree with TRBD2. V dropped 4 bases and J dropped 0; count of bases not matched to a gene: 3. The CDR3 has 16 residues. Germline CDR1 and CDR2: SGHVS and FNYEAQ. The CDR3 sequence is CASSSTSGPNTGELFF. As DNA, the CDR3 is TGTGCCAGCAGCTCGACTAGCGGACCGAACACCGGGGAGCTGTTTTTT.

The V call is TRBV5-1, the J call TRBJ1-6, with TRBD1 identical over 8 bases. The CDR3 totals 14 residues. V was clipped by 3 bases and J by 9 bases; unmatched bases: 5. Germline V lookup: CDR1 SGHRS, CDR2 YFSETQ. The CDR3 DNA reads TGCGCCAGCAGCTCTTGGACAGGGTCTTCACCCCTCCACTTT. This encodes CASSSWTGSSPLHF.

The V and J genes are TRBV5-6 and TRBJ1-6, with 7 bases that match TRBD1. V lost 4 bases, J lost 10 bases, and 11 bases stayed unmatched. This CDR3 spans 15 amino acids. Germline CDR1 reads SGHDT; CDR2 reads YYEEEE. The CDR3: CASSIRDSSSSPLHF. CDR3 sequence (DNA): TGTGCCAGCAGCATCCGGGACAGTTCCTCATCACCCCTCCACTTT.

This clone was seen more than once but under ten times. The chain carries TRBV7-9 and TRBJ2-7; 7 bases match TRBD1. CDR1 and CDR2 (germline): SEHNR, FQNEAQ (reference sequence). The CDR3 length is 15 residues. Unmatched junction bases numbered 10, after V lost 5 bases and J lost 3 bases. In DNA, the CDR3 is TGTGCCAGCAGCACGAATACCGGGACAGACTACGAGCAGTACTTC. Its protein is CASSTNTGTDYEQYF.

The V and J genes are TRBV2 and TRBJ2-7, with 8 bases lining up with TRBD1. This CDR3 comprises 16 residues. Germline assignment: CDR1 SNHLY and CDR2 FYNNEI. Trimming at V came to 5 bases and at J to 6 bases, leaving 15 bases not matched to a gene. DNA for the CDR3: TGTGCCAGCAGTTTCTTTCTCGGGCAGGGGGCGGCCGAGCAGTACTTC. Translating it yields CASSFFLGQGAAEQYF.

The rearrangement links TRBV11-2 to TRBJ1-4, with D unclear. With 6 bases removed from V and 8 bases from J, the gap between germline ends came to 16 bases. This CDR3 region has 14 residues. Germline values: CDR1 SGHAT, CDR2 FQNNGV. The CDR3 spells CASSPLDTGEKLFF. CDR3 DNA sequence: TGTGCCAGCAGTCCTCTGGATACGGGGGAAAAACTGTTTTTT.

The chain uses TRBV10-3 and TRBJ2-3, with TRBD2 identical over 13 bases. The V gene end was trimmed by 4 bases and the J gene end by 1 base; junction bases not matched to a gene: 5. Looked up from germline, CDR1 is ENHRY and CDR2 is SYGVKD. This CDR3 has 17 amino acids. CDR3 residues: CAISGEGTSGGTDTQYF. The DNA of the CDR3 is TGTGCCATCAGTGGCGAAGGGACTAGCGGGGGCACAGATACGCAGTATTTT.

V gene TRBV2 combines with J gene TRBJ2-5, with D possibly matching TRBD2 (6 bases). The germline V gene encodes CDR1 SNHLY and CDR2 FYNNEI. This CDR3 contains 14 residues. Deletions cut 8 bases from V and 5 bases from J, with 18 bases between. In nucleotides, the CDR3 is TGTGCCAGCCTTGGCGGGATGGGACCCGAGACCCAGTACTTC. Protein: CASLGGMGPETQYF.

The CDR3 protein is CASSQVLASNEQYF. The DNA of the CDR3 is TGTGCCAGCAGCCAAGTTTTGGCTAGTAACGAGCAGTACTTC. The V and J genes are TRBV14 and TRBJ2-7; D unclear. V lost 1 base and J 5 bases, leaving 12 bases between the germline ends. The CDR3 covers 14 residues. Per the germline V gene, CDR1 is SGHDN and CDR2 is FVKESK.

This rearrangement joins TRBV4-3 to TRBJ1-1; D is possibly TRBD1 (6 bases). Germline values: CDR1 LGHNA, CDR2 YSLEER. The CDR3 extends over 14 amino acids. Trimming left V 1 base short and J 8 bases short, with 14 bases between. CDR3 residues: CASSQVLIGTEAFF. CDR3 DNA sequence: TGCGCCAGCAGCCAAGTTCTTATCGGGACAGAAGCTTTCTTT.

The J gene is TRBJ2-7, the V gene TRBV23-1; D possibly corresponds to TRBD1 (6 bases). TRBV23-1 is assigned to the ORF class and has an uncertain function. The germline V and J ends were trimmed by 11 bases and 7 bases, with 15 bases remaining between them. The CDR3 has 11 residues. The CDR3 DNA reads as TGCGCCCCAACGAGGCAGGGGGAGCAGTACTTC. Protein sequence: CAPTRQGEQYF.

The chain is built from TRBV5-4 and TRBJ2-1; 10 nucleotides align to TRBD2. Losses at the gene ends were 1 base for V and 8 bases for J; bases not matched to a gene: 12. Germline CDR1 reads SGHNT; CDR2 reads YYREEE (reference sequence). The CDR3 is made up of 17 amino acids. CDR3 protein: CASSLTASGSFSYEQFF. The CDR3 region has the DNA TGTGCCAGCAGCTTGACTGCTAGCGGGAGTTTTTCTTATGAGCAGTTCTTC.

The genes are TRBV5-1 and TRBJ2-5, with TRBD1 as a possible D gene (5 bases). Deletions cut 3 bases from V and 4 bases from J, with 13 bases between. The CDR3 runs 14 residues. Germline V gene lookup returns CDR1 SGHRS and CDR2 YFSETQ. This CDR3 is CASSSPGRGETQYF. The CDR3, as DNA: TGCGCCAGCAGCTCCCCCGGTAGGGGAGAGACCCAGTACTTC. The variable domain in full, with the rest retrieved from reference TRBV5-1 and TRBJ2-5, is KAGVTQTPRYLIKTRGQQVTLSCSPISGHRSVSWYQQTPGQGLQFLFEYFSETQRNKGNFPGRFSGRQFSNSRSEMNVSTLELGDSALYLCASSSPGRGETQYFGPGTRLLVL.

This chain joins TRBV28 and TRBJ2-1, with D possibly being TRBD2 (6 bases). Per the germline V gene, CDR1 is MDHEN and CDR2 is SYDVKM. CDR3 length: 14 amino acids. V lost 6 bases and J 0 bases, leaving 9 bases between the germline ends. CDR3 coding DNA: TGTGCCAGCAGGGAGGGAAGCTCCTACAATGAGCAGTTCTTC. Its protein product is CASREGSSYNEQFF. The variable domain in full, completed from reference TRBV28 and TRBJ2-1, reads DVKVTQSSRYLVKRTGEKVFLECVQDMDHENMFWYRQDPGLGLRLIYFSYDVKMKEKGDIPEGYSVSREKKERFSLILESASTNQTSMYLCASREGSSYNEQFFGPGTRLTVL.

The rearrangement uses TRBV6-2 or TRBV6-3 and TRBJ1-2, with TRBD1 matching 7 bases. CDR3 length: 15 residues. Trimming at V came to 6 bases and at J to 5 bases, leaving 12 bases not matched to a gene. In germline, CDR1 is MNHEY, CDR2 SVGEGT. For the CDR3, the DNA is TGTGCCAGCAGCCCTTACCAGGGGGGCCTATATGGCTACACCTTC. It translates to CASSPYQGGLYGYTF.